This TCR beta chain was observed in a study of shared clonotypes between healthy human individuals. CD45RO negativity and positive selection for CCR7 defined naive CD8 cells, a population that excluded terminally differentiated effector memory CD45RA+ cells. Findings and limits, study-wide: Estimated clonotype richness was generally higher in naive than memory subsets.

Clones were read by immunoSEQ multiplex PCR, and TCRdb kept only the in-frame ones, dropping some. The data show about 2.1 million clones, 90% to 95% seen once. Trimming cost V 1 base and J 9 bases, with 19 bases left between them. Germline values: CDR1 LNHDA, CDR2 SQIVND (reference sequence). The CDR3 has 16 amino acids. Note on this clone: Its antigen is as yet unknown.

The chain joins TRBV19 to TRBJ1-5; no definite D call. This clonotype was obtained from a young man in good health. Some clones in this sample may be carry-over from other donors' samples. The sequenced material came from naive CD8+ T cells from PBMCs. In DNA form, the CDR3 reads TGTGCCAGTAGTATAGGGGCCGGCATCATTGTTCGGCCCCAGCATTTT. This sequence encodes CASSIGAGIIVRPQHF.